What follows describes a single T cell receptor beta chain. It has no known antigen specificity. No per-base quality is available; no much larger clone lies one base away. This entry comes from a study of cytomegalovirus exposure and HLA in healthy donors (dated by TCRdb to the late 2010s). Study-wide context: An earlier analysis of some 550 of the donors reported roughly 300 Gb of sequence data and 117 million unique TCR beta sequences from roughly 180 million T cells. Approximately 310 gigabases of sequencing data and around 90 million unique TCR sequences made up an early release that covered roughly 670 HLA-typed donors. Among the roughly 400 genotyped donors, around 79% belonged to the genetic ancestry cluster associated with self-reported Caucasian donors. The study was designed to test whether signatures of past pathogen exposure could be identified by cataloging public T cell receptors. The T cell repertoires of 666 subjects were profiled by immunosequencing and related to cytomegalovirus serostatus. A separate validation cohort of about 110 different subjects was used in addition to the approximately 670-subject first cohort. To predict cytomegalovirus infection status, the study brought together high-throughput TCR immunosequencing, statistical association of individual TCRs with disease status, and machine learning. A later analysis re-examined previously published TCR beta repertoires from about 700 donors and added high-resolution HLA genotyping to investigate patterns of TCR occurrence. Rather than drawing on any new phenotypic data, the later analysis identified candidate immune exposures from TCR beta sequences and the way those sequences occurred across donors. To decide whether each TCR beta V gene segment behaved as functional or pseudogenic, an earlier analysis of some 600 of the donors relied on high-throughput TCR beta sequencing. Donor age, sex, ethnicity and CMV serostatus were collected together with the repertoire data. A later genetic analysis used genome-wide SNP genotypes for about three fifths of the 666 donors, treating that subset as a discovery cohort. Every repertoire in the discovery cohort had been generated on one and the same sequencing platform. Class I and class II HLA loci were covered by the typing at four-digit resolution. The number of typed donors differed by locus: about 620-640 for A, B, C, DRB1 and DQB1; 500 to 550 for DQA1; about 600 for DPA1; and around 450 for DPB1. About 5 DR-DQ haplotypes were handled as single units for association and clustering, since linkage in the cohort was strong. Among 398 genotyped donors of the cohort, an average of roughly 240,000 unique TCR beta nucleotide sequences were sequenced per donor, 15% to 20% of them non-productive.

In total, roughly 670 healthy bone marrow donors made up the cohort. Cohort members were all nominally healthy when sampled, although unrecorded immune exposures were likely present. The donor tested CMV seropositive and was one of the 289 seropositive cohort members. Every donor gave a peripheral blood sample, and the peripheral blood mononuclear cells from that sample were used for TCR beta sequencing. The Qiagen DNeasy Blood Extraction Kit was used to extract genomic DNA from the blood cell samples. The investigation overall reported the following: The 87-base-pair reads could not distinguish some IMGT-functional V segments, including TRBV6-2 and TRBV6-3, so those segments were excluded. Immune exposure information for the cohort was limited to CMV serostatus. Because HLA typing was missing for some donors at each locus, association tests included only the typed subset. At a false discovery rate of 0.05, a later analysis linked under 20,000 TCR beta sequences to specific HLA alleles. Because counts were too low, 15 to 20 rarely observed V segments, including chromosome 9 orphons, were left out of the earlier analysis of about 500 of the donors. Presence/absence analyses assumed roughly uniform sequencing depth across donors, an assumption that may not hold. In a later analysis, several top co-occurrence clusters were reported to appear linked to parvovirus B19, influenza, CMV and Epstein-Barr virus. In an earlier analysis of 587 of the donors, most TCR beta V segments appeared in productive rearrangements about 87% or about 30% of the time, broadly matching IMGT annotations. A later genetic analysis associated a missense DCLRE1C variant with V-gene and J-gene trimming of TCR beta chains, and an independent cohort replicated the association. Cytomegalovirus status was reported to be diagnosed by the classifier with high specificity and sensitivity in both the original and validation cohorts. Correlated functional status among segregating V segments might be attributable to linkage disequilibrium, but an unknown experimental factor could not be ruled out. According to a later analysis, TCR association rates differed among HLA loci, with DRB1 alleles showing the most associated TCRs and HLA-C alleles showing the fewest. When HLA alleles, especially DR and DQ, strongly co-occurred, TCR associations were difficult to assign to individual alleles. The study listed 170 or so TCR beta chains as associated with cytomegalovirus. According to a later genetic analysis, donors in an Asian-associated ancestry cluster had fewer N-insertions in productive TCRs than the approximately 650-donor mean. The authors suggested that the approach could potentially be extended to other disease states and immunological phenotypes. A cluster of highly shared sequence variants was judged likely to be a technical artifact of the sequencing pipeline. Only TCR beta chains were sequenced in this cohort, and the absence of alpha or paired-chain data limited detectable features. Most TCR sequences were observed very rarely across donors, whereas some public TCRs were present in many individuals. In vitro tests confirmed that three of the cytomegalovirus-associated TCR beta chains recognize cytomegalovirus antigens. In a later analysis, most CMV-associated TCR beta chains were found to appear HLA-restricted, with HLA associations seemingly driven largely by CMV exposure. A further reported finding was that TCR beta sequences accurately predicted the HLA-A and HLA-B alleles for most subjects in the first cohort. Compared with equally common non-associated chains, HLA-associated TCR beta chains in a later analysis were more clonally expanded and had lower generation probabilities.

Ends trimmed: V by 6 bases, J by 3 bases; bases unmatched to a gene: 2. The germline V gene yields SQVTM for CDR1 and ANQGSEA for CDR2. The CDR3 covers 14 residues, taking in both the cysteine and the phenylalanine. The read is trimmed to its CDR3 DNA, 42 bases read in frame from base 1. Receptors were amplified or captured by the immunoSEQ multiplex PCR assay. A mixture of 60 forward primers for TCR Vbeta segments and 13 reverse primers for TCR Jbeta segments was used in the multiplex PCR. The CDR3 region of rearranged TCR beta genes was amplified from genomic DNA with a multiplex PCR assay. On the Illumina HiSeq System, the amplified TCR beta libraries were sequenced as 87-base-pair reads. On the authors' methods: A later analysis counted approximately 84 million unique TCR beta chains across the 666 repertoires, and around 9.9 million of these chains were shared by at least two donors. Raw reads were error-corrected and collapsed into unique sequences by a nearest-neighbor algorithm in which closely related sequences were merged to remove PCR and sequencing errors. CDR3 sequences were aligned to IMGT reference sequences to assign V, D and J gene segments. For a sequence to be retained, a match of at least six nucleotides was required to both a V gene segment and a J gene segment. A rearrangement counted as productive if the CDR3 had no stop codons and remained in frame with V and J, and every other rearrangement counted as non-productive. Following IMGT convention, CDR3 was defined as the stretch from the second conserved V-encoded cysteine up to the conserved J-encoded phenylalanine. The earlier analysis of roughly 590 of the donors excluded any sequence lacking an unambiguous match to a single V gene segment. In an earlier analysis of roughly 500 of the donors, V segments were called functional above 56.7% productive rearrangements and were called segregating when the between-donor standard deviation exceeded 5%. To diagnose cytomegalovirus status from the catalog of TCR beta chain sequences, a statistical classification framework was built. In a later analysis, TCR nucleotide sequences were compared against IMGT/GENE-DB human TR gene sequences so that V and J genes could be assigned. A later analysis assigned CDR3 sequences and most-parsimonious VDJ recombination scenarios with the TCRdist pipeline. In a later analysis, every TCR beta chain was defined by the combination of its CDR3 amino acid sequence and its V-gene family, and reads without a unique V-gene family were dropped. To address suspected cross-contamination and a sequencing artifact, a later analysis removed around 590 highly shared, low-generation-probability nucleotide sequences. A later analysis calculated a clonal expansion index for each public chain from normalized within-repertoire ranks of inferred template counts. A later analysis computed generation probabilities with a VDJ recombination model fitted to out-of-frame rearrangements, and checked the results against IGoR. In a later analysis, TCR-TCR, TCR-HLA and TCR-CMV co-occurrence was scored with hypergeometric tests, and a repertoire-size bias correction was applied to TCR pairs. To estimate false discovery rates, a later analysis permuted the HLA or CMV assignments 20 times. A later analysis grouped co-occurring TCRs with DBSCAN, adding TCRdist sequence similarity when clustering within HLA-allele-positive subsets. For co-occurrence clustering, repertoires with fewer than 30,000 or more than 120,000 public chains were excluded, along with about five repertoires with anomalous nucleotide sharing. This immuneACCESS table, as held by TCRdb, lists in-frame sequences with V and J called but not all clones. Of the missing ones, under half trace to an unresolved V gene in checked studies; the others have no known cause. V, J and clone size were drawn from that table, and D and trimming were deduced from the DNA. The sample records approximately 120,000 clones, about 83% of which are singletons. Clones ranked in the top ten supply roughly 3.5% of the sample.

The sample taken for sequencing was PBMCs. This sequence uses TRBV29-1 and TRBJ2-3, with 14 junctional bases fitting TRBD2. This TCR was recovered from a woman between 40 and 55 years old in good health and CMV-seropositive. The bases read TGCAGCGTAGGGACTAGCGGGAGAACAGATACGCAGTATTTT. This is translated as CSVGTSGRTDTQYF.